Listed here is a single T cell receptor (beta chain). These data belong to a study of human T cells and chemical hapten exposure. Study information: Upper-back patch tests with 0.01% DPC were read at 6 days.

TCRdb itself ran the RACE reads through MiXCR, one entry per CDR3 protein. The sample holds under 450,000 distinct CDR3 sequences, 4% to 5.5% seen once. The time point: patch test 1, 2 weeks after DPC sensitization. As to treatment: therapeutic diphenylcyclopropenone sensitization with weekly scalp DPC. The CDR3 runs to 14 residues. Germline values: CDR1 GTSNPN, CDR2 SVGIG (reference sequence). Deletions cut 2 bases from V and 9 bases from J, with 17 bases between. This sample comprised whole blood, obtained in connection with sensitization to the hapten diphenylcyclopropenone (DPC). The TCR was taken from a woman aged 50 to 60 with alopecia areata. Some clones in this sample may be carry-over from other donors' samples. The V gene is TRBV30, the J gene TRBJ2-1; tentatively, D is TRBD2 (5 bases). The CDR3 sequence is CAWSSLADYGEQFF. For the CDR3, the DNA is TGTGCCTGGAGTAGTCTAGCAGATTACGGTGAGCAGTTCTTC.